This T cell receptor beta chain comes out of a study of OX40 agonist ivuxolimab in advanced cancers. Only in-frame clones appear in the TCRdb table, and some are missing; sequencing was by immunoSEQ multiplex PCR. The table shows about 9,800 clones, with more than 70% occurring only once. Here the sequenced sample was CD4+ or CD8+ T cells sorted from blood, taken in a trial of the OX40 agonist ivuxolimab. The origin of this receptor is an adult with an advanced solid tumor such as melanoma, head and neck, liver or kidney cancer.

CDR3 nucleotide sequence: TGTGCCACCCGGCGAGGCCTTTCCTACAATGAGCAGTTCTTC. It translates to CATRRGLSYNEQFF. The chain has TRBV6-5 and TRBJ2-1, with unresolved D. Trimming cost V 10 bases and J 1 base, with 14 bases left between them. The CDR3 has 14 residues. Per the germline V gene, CDR1 is MNHEY and CDR2 is SVGAGI.